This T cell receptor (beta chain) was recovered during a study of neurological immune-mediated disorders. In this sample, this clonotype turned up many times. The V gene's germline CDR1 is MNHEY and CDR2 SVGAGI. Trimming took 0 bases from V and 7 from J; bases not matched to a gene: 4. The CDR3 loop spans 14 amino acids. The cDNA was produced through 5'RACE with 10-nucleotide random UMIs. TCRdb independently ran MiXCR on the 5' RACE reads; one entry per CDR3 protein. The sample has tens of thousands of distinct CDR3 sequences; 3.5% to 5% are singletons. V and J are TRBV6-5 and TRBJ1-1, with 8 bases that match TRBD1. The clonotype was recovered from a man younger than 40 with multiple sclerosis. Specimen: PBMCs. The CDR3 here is CASSYSTGAYEAFF. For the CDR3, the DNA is TGTGCCAGCAGTTACTCGACAGGGGCCTATGAAGCTTTCTTT.